These T cell receptor beta chains were read from a single sample in a study of blood T cell repertoires in COVID-19. Clones were read by immunoSEQ multiplex PCR, and TCRdb kept only the in-frame ones, dropping some. The data contain 180,000 or so clones, about 80% of them singletons. Sequenced: peripheral blood. The receptors come from a human donor with acute or convalescent COVID-19. The donor label of this sample is uncertain. Both conserved end residues are part of each CDR3. Fields, in order: D gene, V gene, clone size, J gene, CDR3 protein, CDR3 DNA. The D gene is left open where the match is weak. For some rows the clone size is stated as once, few or many, or as a class when expanded; others skip it.

D gene: TRBD2; V gene: TRBV5-4; clone size: NA; J gene: TRBJ2-5; CDR3 protein: CASSFGGVETQYF; CDR3 DNA: TGTGCCAGCAGCTTCGGGGGGGTCGAGACCCAGTACTTC
D gene: NA; V gene: TRBV2; clone size: NA; J gene: TRBJ2-7; CDR3 protein: CASGRAYEQYF; CDR3 DNA: TGTGCCAGCGGCAGGGCCTACGAGCAGTACTTC
D gene: TRBD1; V gene: TRBV5-6; clone size: NA; J gene: TRBJ2-7; CDR3 protein: CASSLGQGSTYEQYF; CDR3 DNA: TGTGCCAGCAGCCTAGGACAGGGGAGCACCTACGAGCAGTACTTC
D gene: TRBD2; V gene: TRBV7-8; clone size: NA; J gene: TRBJ2-2; CDR3 protein: CATRLGASGNTGELFF; CDR3 DNA: TGTGCTACCAGGCTTGGGGCTAGCGGGAACACCGGGGAGCTGTTTTTT
D gene: NA; V gene: TRBV9; clone size: NA; J gene: TRBJ2-1; CDR3 protein: CASSVGGWENEQFF; CDR3 DNA: TGTGCCAGCAGCGTCGGCGGATGGGAGAATGAGCAGTTCTTC
D gene: NA; V gene: TRBV29-1; clone size: NA; J gene: TRBJ1-2; CDR3 protein: CSVGRGEANYGYTF; CDR3 DNA: TGCAGCGTTGGGCGAGGGGAGGCTAACTATGGCTACACCTTC
D gene: NA; V gene: TRBV18; clone size: NA; J gene: TRBJ1-1; CDR3 protein: CASSLREGEAFF; CDR3 DNA: TGTGCCAGCTCACTGCGGGAGGGTGAAGCTTTCTTT
D gene: TRBD1; V gene: TRBV29-1; clone size: NA; J gene: TRBJ1-2; CDR3 protein: CSVEGLGQGNGYTF; CDR3 DNA: TGCAGCGTTGAAGGACTTGGACAGGGAAATGGCTACACCTTC
D gene: NA; V gene: TRBV15; clone size: NA; J gene: TRBJ1-1; CDR3 protein: CATSSRRENTEAFF; CDR3 DNA: TGTGCCACCAGTAGTCGCAGGGAGAACACTGAAGCTTTCTTT
D gene: NA; V gene: TRBV18; clone size: NA; J gene: TRBJ1-3; CDR3 protein: CASSQGRNGNTIYF; CDR3 DNA: TGTGCCAGCTCACAGGGGCGTAACGGAAACACCATATATTTT
D gene: NA; V gene: TRBV9; clone size: few; J gene: TRBJ1-2; CDR3 protein: CASPGGRARENGYTF; CDR3 DNA: TGTGCCAGCCCTGGTGGGCGGGCGCGAGAAAATGGCTACACCTTC
D gene: TRBD1; V gene: TRBV18; clone size: NA; J gene: TRBJ2-5; CDR3 protein: CASSPGQGTETQYF; CDR3 DNA: TGTGCCAGCTCACCAGGACAGGGTACGGAGACCCAGTACTTC
D gene: NA; V gene: TRBV19; clone size: NA; J gene: TRBJ1-5; CDR3 protein: CASSIGFNQPQHF; CDR3 DNA: TGTGCCAGTAGTATCGGGTTCAATCAGCCCCAGCATTTT
D gene: TRBD2; V gene: TRBV4-2; clone size: NA; J gene: TRBJ2-1; CDR3 protein: CASSQDEISGRNGEQFF; CDR3 DNA: TGTGCCAGCAGCCAAGATGAAATAAGCGGGAGGAATGGTGAGCAGTTCTTC
D gene: NA; V gene: TRBV3-1/TRBV3-2; clone size: NA; J gene: TRBJ2-3; CDR3 protein: CASAGGTDTQYF; CDR3 DNA: TGTGCCAGCGCAGGGGGGACAGATACGCAGTATTTT